This TCR beta chain appears in the sequencing data of a study of cytomegalovirus exposure and HLA in healthy donors. For the study at large: One earlier analysis, a look at 150 million to 200 million T cells, found approximately 120 million unique TCR beta sequences.

The PCR used 60 Vbeta and 13 Jbeta primers. Using immunoSEQ multiplex PCR, the repertoire was profiled, and TCRdb retains in-frame clones only, with some absent. The sample contains roughly 190,000 clones, 80% to 85% of which appear only once. As to this clone: Its antigen is still unknown.

Study outcomes and limitations: A later analysis reported that several of the most significant clusters appeared to be linked to common viral pathogens, among them Epstein-Barr virus. In a later analysis, across HLA loci, associated TCR counts were highest for DRB1, lowest for HLA-C. In a later analysis, TCR beta V- and J-gene trimming was associated with a missense DCLRE1C variant.

Sequencing used PBMCs. This clonotype was sampled from a man in his forties in good health and CMV-seropositive.

In DNA form, the CDR3 reads TGTGCCAGCAGTCCCAGTTACGAGCAGTACTTC. Amino acids: CASSPSYEQYF. The chain uses TRBV6-6 and TRBJ2-7; D not certain. CDR3 length: 11 amino acids. Trimming removed 5 bases from V and 4 bases from J, with 6 bases in between. Germline-derived CDR1 and CDR2 are MNHNY and SVGAGI (reference sequence).